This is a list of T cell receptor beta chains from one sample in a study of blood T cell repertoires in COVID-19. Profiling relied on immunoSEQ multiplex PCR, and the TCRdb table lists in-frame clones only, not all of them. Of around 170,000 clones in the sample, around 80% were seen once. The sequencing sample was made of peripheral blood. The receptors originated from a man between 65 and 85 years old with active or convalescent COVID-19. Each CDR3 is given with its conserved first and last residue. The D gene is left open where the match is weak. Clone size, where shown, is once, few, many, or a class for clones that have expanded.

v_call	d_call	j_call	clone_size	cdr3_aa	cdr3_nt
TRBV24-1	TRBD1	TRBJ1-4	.	CATTDRVNLYEKLFF	TGTGCCACCACCGACAGGGTTAACTTGTATGAAAAACTGTTTTTT
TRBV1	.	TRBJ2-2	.	CTSSQVDRSRERAATPTGELFF	TGCACCAGCAGCCAAGTGGATCGTAGCCGGGAGCGAGCCGCAACCCCCACCGGGGAGCTGTTTTTT
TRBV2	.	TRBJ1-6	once	CATTREANSPLHF	TGTGCCACCACCCGGGAAGCTAATTCACCCCTCCACTTT
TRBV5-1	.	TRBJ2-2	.	CASSLEQRYTGELFF	TGCGCCAGCAGCTTGGAGCAGAGGTACACCGGGGAGCTGTTTTTT
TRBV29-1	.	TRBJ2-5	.	CSVRREETQYF	TGCAGCGTCCGGAGAGAAGAGACCCAGTACTTC
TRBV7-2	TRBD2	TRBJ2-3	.	CASSFRRGARTDTQYF	TGTGCCAGCAGCTTTAGGCGGGGGGCGAGAACAGATACGCAGTATTTT
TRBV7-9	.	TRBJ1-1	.	CASTMSTGTHLVF	TGTGCCAGCACCATGTCAACGGGTACTCATTTAGTCTTT
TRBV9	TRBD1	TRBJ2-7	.	CASSDPKGADEQYF	TGTGCCAGCAGCGACCCGAAGGGGGCTGATGAGCAGTACTTC
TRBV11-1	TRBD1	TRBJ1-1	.	CASSFQGAYTEAFF	TGTGCCAGCAGCTTTCAGGGGGCTTACACTGAAGCTTTCTTT
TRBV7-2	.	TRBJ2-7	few	CASSLVARQGREQYF	TGTGCCAGCAGCTTAGTCGCCCGGCAGGGCCGGGAGCAGTACTTC
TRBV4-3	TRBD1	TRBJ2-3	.	CASSPLPQTGTGTTDTQYF	TGCGCCAGCAGCCCCCTCCCACAAACCGGGACAGGGACCACAGATACGCAGTATTTT
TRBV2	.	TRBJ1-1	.	CASSEAFGGTEAFF	TGTGCCAGCAGTGAAGCATTTGGAGGAACTGAAGCTTTCTTT
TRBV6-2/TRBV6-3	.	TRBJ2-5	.	CASSRLVREKTQYF	TGTGCCAGCAGCCGACTAGTCCGAGAAAAGACCCAGTACTTC
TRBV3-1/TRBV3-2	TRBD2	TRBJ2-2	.	CASSQWTSGRATTGELFF	TGTGCCAGCAGCCAGTGGACTAGCGGGAGGGCGACCACCGGGGAGCTGTTTTTT
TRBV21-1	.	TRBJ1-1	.	CASNRDRRGHTEAFF	TGTGCCAGCAATAGGGACAGAAGAGGGCACACTGAAGCTTTCTTT
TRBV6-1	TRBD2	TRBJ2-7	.	CASSELAGISYEQYF	TGTGCCAGCAGTGAACTAGCGGGGATCTCCTACGAGCAGTACTTC
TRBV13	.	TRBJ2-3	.	CASSPKPPSVHTQYF	TGTGCCAGCAGCCCAAAGCCCCCCTCTGTCCATACGCAGTATTTT